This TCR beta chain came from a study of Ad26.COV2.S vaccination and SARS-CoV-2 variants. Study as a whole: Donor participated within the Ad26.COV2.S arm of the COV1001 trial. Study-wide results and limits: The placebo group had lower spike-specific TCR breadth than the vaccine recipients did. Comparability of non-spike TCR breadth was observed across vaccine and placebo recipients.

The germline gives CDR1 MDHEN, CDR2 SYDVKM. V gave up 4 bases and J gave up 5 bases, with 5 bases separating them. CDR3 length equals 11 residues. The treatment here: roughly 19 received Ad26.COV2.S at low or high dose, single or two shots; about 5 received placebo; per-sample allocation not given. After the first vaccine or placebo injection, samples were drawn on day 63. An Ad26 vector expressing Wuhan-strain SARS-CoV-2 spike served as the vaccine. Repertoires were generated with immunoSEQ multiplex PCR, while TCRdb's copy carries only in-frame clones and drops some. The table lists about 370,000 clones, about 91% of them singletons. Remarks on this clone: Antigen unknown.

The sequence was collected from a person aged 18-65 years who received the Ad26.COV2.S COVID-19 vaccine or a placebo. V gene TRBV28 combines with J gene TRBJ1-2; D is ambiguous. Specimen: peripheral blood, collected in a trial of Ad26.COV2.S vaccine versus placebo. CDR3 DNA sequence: TGTGCCAGCAGTTATAGGTATGGCTACACCTTC. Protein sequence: CASSYRYGYTF.